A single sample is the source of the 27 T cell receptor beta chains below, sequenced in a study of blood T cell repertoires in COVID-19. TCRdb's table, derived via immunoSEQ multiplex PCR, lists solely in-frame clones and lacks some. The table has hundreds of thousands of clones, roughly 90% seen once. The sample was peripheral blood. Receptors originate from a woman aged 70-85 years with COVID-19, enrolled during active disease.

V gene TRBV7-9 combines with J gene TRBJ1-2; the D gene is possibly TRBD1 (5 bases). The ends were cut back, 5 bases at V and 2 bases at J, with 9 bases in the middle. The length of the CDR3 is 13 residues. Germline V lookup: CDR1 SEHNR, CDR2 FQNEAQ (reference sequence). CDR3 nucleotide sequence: TGTGCCAGCAGCACACAGGAGAACTATGGCTACACCTTC. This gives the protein CASSTQENYGYTF.

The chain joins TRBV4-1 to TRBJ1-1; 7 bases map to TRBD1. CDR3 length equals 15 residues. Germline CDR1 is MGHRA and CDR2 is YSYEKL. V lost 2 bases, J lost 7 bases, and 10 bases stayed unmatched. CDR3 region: CASSQFYLQGVEAFF. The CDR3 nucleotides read TGCGCCAGCAGCCAATTTTACCTCCAGGGGGTTGAAGCTTTCTTT.

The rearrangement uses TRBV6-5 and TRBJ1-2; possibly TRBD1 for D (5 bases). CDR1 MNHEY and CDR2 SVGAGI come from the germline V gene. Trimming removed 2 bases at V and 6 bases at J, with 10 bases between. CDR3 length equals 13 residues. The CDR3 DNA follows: TGTGCCAGCAGTTACGGTCAGGGTGATGGCTACACCTTC. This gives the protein CASSYGQGDGYTF.

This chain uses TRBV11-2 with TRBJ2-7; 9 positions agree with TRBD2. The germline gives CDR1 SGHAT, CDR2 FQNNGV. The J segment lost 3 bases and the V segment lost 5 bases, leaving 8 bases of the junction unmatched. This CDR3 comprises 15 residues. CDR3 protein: CASSKPLAGIYEQYF. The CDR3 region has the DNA TGTGCCAGCAGCAAACCCCTAGCGGGGATCTACGAGCAGTACTTC.

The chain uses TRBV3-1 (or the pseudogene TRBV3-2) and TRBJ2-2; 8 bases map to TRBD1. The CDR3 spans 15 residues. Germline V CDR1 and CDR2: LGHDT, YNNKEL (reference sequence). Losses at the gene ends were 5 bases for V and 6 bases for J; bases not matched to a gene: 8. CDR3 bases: TGTGCCAGCAGCTACCAGGGGGCCTTAGCCGGGGAGCTGTTTTTT. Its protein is CASSYQGALAGELFF.

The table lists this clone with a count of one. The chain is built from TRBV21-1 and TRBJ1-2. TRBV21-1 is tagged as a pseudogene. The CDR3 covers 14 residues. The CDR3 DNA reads TGTGCCAGGGGAGGCAGGGATCCCCCGAGAGGCTACACCTTC. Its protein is CARGGRDPPRGYTF.

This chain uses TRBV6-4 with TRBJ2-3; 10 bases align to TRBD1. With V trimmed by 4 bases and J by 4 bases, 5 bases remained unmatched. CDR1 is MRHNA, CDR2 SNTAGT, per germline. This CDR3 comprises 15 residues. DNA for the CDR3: TGTGCCAGCAGTGGGACAGGGGGAGGCGCAGATACGCAGTATTTT. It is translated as CASSGTGGGADTQYF.

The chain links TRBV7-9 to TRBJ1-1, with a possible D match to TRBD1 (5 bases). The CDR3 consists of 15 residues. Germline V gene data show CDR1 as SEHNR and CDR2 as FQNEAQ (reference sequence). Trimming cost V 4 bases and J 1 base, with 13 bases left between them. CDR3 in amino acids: CASSSTRVGNTEAFF. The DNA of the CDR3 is TGTGCCAGCAGCTCTACCAGGGTCGGGAACACTGAAGCTTTCTTT.

The CDR3 DNA sequence: TGTGCCAGCAGGGGTATGGGCGCAACTAATGAAAAACTGTTTTTT. Translated: CASRGMGATNEKLFF. The genes are TRBV28 and TRBJ1-4; D remains ambiguous. Trimming took 6 bases from V and 0 from J, leaving 11 bases between them. Germline V lookup: CDR1 MDHEN, CDR2 SYDVKM. This CDR3 spans 15 amino acids.

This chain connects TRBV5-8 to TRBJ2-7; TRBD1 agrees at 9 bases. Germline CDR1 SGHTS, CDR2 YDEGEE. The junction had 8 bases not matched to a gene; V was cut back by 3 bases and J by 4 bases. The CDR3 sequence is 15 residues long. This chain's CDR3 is CASSSKDRGAYEQYF. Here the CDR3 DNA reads TGTGCCAGCAGCTCCAAGGACAGGGGAGCGTACGAGCAGTACTTC.

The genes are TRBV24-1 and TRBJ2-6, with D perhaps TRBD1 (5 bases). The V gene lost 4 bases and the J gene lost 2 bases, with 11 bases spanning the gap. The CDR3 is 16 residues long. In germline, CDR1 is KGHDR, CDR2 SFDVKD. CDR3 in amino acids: CATSDPGSPGANVLTF. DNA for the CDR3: TGTGCCACCAGTGACCCAGGGTCCCCTGGGGCCAACGTCCTGACTTTC.

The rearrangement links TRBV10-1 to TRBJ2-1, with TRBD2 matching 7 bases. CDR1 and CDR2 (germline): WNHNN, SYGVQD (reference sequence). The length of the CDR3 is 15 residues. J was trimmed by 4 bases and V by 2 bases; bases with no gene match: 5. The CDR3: CASSESSGRYNEQFF. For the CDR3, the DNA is TGCGCCAGCAGTGAGAGTAGCGGGCGATACAATGAGCAGTTCTTC.

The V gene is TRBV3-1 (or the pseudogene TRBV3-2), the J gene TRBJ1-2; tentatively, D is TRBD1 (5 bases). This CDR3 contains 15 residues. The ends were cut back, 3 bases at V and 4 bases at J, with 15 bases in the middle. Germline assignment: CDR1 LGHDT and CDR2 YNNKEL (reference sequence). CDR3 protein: CASSQESGRGYGYTF. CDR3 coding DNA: TGTGCCAGCAGCCAGGAATCAGGGAGGGGCTATGGCTACACCTTC.

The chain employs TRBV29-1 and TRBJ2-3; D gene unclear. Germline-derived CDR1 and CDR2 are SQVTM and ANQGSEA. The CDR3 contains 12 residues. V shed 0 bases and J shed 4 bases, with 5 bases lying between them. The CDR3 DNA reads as TGCAGCGTTGAAGACGGTTCAGATACGCAGTATTTT. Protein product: CSVEDGSDTQYF.

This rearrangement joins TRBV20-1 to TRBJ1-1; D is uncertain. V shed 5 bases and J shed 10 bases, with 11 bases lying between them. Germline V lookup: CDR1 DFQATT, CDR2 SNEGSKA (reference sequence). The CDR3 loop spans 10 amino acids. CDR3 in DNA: TGCAGTGCTGAAGGACTTACAGCTTTCTTT. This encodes CSAEGLTAFF.

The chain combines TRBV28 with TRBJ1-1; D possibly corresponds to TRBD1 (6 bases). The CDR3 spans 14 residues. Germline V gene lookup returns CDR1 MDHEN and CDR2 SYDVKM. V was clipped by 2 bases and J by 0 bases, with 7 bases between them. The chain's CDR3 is CASSLQGLNTEAFF. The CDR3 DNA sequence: TGTGCCAGCAGTTTACAGGGGTTGAACACTGAAGCTTTCTTT.

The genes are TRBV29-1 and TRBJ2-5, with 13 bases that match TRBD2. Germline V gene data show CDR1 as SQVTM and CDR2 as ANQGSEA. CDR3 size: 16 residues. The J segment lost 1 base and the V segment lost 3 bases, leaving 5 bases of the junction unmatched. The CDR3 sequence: CSVDFGTSGIQETQYF. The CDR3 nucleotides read TGCAGCGTTGATTTTGGGACTAGCGGGATCCAAGAGACCCAGTACTTC.

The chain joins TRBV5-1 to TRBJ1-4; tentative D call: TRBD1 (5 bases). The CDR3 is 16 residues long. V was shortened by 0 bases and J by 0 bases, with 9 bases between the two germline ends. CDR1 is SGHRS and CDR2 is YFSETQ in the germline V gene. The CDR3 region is CASSLEGTATNEKLFF. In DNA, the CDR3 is TGCGCCAGCAGCTTGGAGGGGACTGCAACTAATGAAAAACTGTTTTTT.

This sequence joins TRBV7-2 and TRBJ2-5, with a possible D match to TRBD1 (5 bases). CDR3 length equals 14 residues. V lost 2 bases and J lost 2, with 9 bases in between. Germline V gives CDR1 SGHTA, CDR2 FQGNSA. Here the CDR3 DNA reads TGTGCCAGCAGCTTATCACAGGCACAAGAGACCCAGTACTTC. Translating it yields CASSLSQAQETQYF.

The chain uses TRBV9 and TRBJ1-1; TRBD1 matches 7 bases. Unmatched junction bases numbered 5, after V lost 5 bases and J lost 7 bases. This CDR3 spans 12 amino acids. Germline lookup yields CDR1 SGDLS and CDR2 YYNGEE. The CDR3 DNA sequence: TGTGCCAGCAGTCAGGGGGGATTTGAAGCTTTCTTT. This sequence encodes CASSQGGFEAFF. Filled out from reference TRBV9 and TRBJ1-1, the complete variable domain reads DSGVTQTPKHLITATGQRVTLRCSPRSGDLSVYWYQQSLDQGLQFLIQYYNGEERAKGNILERFSAQQFPDLHSELNLSSLELGDSALYFCASSQGGFEAFFGQGTRLTVV.

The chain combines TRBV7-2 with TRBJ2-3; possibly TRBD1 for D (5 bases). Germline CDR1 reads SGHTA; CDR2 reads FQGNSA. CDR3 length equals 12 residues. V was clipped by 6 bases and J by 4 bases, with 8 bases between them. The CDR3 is CASREGADTQYF. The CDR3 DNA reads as TGTGCCAGCAGGGAAGGGGCAGATACGCAGTATTTT.

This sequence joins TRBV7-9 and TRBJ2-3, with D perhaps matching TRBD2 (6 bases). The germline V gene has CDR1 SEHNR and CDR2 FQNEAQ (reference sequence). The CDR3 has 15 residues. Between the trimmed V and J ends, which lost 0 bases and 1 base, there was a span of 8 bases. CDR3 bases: TGTGCCAGCAGCTTAGCCTGGGGGGGCACAGATACGCAGTATTTT. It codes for CASSLAWGGTDTQYF.

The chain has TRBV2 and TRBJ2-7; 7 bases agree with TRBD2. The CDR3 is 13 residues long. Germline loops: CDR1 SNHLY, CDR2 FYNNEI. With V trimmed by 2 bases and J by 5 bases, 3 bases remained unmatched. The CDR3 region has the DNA TGTGCCAGCAGTGAACGGCTAGCGGACGAGCAGTACTTC. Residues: CASSERLADEQYF.

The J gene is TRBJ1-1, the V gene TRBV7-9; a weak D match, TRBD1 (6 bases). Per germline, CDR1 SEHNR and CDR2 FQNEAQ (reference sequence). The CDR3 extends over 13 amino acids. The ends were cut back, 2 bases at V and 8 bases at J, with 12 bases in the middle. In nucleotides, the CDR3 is TGTGCCAGCAGCTTATCTGTAGGACAGGAAGCTTTCTTT. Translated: CASSLSVGQEAFF.

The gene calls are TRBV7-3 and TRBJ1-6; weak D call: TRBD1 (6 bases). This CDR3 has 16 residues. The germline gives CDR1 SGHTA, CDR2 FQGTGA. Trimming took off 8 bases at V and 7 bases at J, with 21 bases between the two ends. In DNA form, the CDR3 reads TGTGCCAGCCTAGTAAAGGGGGAGGGGCACAATTCACCCCTCCACTTT. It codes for CASLVKGEGHNSPLHF.

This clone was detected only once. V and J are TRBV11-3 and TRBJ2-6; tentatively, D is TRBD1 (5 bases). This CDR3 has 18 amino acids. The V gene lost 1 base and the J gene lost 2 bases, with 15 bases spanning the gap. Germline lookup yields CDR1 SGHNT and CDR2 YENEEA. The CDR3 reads CASSLGQGAGTGANVLTF. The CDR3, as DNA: TGTGCCAGCAGCTTAGGTCAGGGCGCAGGTACTGGGGCCAACGTCCTGACTTTC.

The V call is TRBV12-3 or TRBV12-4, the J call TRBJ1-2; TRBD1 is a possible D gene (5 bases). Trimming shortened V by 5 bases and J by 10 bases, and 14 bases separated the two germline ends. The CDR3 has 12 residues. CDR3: CASSPHSRVYTF. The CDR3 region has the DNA TGTGCCAGCAGTCCTCATTCCAGGGTCTACACCTTC.